What follows describes a single T cell receptor (beta chain). Its antigen is not identified. Trimming took 7 bases from V and 0 from J, leaving 9 bases between them. The CDR3 loop spans 13 amino acids. Germline V gives CDR1 MNHEY, CDR2 SVGAGI. These data belong to a study of cytomegalovirus exposure and HLA in healthy donors. The study, taken as a whole, reports: When the data were analyzed later, several of the most significant clusters appeared to be linked to common viral pathogens.

Primers included in the PCR were 60 Vbeta and 13 Jbeta primers. Sequencing was performed with immunoSEQ multiplex PCR; in TCRdb, only in-frame clones are kept and a portion is missing. The repertoire has roughly 150,000 clones, about 80% of them found once; the top ten carry approximately 1.4%. This chain uses TRBV6-5 with TRBJ1-2; D call uncertain. The sample taken for sequencing was PBMCs. This sequence originates from a girl between 10 and 17 years old in good health and CMV-seropositive. The CDR3 reads CASTQRANYGYTF. The DNA for the CDR3 is TGTGCCAGCACCCAGAGGGCTAACTATGGCTACACCTTC.